This entry concerns a single T cell receptor (beta chain). It was with 60 Vbeta and 13 Jbeta primers that the PCR ran. Some clones are missing from TCRdb's copy, which holds only in-frame ones; the method was immunoSEQ multiplex PCR. This repertoire includes 150,000 to 200,000 clones. These data originate in a study of cytomegalovirus exposure and HLA in healthy donors. Germline CDR1 and CDR2: SQVTM and ANQGSEA. The CDR3 extends over 16 amino acids. V was pared by 1 base and J by 1 base, with 5 bases of the junction left unmatched. What was sequenced was PBMCs. The clonotype comes from a man aged 25 to 40 in good health and CMV-seronegative. The chain carries TRBV29-1 and TRBJ1-5; 9 bases agree with TRBD1. The CDR3 DNA is TGCAGCGTTGAAGTTGCGGGACAGGGCAGCAATCAGCCCCAGCATTTT. This sequence encodes CSVEVAGQGSNQPQHF.